The 9 T cell receptor beta chains reported below all come from one sample, sequenced in a study of CD8 T cells in Susac syndrome. An input of about 0.5 to 1 ug of RNA was subjected to reverse transcription using random hexamers. In TCRdb, the immunoSEQ multiplex PCR reads were re-called with MiXCR into one record per CDR3 protein. The data hold 150,000 to 200,000 distinct CDR3 sequences, with roughly 92% observed a single time. The sample taken for sequencing was CD4+ T cells from PBMCs. The receptors originated from a human donor with multiple sclerosis.

This sequence joins TRBV5-1 and TRBJ1-4; D perhaps matches TRBD1 (6 bases). Deletions cut 1 base from V and 6 bases from J, with 13 bases between. This CDR3 has 15 amino acids. Looked up from germline, CDR1 is SGHRS and CDR2 is YFSETQ. In DNA form, the CDR3 reads TGCGCCAGCAGCTTGAGGGGGAGAGGGGATGAAAAACTGTTTTTT. This codes for CASSLRGRGDEKLFF.

The chain combines TRBV5-1 with TRBJ2-7; D is possibly TRBD2 (6 bases). The V and J ends lost 4 bases and 7 bases respectively, with 21 bases between them. This CDR3 region has 15 residues. CDR1 is SGHRS and CDR2 is YFSETQ in the germline V gene. The CDR3, as DNA: TGCGCCAGCAGCCCCGGGACTTCGCGCCTGGGGGAGCAGTACTTC. Protein product: CASSPGTSRLGEQYF. Complete variable domain (other parts from reference TRBV5-1 and TRBJ2-7): KAGVTQTPRYLIKTRGQQVTLSCSPISGHRSVSWYQQTPGQGLQFLFEYFSETQRNKGNFPGRFSGRQFSNSRSEMNVSTLELGDSALYLCASSPGTSRLGEQYFGPGTRLTVT.

V gene TRBV18 combines with J gene TRBJ1-1; 8 bases match TRBD1. The germline CDR1 and CDR2 sequences are KGHSH and LQKENI. The CDR3 runs 15 residues. V dropped 3 bases and J dropped 4; count of bases not matched to a gene: 7. In DNA form, the CDR3 reads TGTGCCAGCTCACCCGGACAGGGCGGCGGCACTGAAGCTTTCTTT. As protein: CASSPGQGGGTEAFF.

V usage is TRBV9 and J usage is TRBJ1-2; D not resolved. This CDR3 has 14 amino acids. The V end was cut by 0 bases, the J end by 7 bases, with 13 bases between. Looked up from germline, CDR1 is SGDLS and CDR2 is YYNGEE. The CDR3 spells CASSVATRRGGYTF. The CDR3 DNA reads TGTGCCAGCAGCGTAGCTACGAGACGGGGTGGCTACACCTTC.

V is TRBV20-1 and J is TRBJ1-1; no clear D gene. The germline V gene has CDR1 DFQATT and CDR2 SNEGSKA (reference sequence). V gave up 6 bases and J gave up 6 bases, with 14 bases separating them. The CDR3 is made up of 12 amino acids. Here the CDR3 reads CSASVGMAEAFF. The DNA for the CDR3 is TGCAGTGCGAGCGTGGGGATGGCTGAAGCTTTCTTT.

This clonotype occurred once. V gene TRBV5-1 combines with J gene TRBJ2-7; D might be TRBD1 (6 bases). The V gene lost 4 bases and the J gene lost 5 bases, with 13 bases spanning the gap. The germline V gene has CDR1 SGHRS and CDR2 YFSETQ. The CDR3 length is 13 residues. CDR3 nucleotide sequence: TGCGCCAGCAGCCCACAGGGATTTAACGAGCAGTACTTC. It is translated as CASSPQGFNEQYF.

V is TRBV2 and J is TRBJ2-5; 9 bases fit TRBD1. The germline V gene has CDR1 SNHLY and CDR2 FYNNEI. After removal of 6 bases from V and 4 bases from J, the junction contained 3 bases not matched to a gene. CDR3 length: 13 amino acids. CDR3 DNA sequence: TGTGCCAGCAGCGGGACAGGGAGAGAGACCCAGTACTTC. It encodes CASSGTGRETQYF. The full variable domain, its missing parts supplied by reference TRBV2 and TRBJ2-5, is EPEVTQTPSHQVTQMGQEVILRCVPISNHLYFYWYRQILGQKVEFLVSFYNNEISEKSEIFDDQFSVERPDGSNFTLKIRSTKLEDSAMYFCASSGTGRETQYFGPGTRLLVL.

The chain combines TRBV28 with TRBJ2-7; D unclear. V dropped 1 base and J dropped 3 bases, with 4 bases sitting between them. The CDR3 covers 12 residues. Per germline, CDR1 MDHEN and CDR2 SYDVKM. The chain's CDR3 is CASSLFGYEQYF. CDR3 nucleotide sequence: TGTGCCAGCAGTTTATTCGGCTACGAGCAGTACTTC.

This clonotype has just one count. The chain links TRBV3-1 to TRBJ2-7; D not resolved. The CDR3 has 13 residues. CDR1 is LGHDT, CDR2 YNNKEL, per germline (reference sequence). Trimming shortened V by 6 bases and J by 3 bases, and 12 bases separated the two germline ends. The CDR3 loop reads CASSLDWNYEQYF. The CDR3 DNA reads TGTGCCAGCAGTCTTGACTGGAACTACGAGCAGTACTTC.